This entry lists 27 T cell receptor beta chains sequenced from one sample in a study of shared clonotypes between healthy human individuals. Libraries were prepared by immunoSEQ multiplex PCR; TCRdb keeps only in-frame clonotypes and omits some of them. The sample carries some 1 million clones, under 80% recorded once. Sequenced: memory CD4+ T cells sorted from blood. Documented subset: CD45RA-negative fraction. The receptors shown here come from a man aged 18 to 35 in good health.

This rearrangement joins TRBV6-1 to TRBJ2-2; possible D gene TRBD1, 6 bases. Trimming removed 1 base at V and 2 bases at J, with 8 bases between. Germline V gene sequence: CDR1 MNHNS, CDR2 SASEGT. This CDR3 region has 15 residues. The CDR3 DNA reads TGTGCCAGCAGTGAAGAAGGGGGAAACACCGGGGAGCTGTTTTTT. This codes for CASSEEGGNTGELFF.

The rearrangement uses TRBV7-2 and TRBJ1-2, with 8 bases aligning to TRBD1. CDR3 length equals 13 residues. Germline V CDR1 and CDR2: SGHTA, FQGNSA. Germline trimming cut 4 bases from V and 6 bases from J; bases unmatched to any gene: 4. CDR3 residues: CASSSYRGDGYTF. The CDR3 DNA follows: TGTGCCAGCAGCTCTTACAGGGGGGATGGCTACACCTTC. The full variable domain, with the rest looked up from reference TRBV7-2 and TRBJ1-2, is GAGVSQSPSNKVTEKGKDVELRCDPISGHTALYWYRQSLGQGLEFLIYFQGNSAPDKSGLPSDRFSAERTGGSVSTLTIQRTQQEDSAVYLCASSSYRGDGYTFGSGTRLTVV.

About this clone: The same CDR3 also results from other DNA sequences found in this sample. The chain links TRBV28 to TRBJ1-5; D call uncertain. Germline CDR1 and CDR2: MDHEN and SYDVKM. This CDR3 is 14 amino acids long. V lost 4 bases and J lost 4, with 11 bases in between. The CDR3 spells CASSWAAFNQPQHF. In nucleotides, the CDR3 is TGTGCCAGCAGTTGGGCAGCCTTTAATCAGCCCCAGCATTTT.

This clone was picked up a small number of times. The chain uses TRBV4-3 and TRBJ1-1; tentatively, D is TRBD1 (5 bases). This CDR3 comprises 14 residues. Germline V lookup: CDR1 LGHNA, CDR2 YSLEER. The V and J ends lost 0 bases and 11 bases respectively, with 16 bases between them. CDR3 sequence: CASSQEITGGAAFF. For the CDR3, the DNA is TGCGCCAGCAGCCAAGAAATCACGGGGGGAGCGGCTTTCTTT.

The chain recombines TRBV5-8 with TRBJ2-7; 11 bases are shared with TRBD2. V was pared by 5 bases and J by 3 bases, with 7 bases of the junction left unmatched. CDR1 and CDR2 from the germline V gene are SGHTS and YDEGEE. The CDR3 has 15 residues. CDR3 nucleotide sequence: TGTGCCAGCAGGGATCCGGGACTAGCGGTCTACGAGCAGTACTTC. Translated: CASRDPGLAVYEQYF.

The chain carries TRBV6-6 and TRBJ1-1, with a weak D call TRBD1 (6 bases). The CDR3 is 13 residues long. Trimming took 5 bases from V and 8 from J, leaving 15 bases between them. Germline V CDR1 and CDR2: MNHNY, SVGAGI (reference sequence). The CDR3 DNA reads TGTGCCAGCAGTCAACAGGGAATGAACGAAGCTTTCTTT. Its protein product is CASSQQGMNEAFF.

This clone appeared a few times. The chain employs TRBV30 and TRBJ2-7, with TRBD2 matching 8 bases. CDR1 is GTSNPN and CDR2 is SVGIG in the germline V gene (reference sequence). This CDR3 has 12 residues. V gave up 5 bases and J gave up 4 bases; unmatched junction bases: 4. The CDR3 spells CAWGGRNYEQYF. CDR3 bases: TGTGCCTGGGGCGGGAGGAATTACGAGCAGTACTTC.

CDR3 sequence: CASSTALNSPLHF. CDR3 in DNA: TGTGCCAGTAGTACGGCCTTAAATTCACCCCTCCACTTT. The V call is TRBV19, the J call TRBJ1-6; no clear D gene. The V gene lost 4 bases and the J gene lost 7 bases, with 8 bases spanning the gap. Germline-derived CDR1 and CDR2 are LNHDA and SQIVND (reference sequence). The CDR3 has 13 residues. The variable domain in full, completed from reference TRBV19 and TRBJ1-6, reads DGGITQSPKYLFRKEGQNVTLSCEQNLNHDAMYWYRQDPGQGLRLIYYSQIVNDFQKGDIAEGYSVSREKKESFPLTVTSAQKNPTAFYLCASSTALNSPLHFGNGTRLTVT.

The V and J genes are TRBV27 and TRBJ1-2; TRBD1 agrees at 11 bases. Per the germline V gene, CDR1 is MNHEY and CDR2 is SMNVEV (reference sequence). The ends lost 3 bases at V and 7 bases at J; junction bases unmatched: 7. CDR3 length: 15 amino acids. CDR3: CASSFGGQGAFGYTF. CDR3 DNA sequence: TGTGCCAGCAGTTTTGGAGGACAGGGGGCTTTTGGCTACACCTTC.

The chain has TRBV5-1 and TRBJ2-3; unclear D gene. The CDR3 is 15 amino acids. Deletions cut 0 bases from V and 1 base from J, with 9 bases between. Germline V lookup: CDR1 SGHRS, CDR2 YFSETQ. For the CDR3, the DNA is TGCGCCAGCAGCTTGGAAGTGGGCGGCACAGATACGCAGTATTTT. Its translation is CASSLEVGGTDTQYF. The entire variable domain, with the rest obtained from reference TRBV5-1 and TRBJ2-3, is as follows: KAGVTQTPRYLIKTRGQQVTLSCSPISGHRSVSWYQQTPGQGLQFLFEYFSETQRNKGNFPGRFSGRQFSNSRSEMNVSTLELGDSALYLCASSLEVGGTDTQYFGPGTRLTVL.

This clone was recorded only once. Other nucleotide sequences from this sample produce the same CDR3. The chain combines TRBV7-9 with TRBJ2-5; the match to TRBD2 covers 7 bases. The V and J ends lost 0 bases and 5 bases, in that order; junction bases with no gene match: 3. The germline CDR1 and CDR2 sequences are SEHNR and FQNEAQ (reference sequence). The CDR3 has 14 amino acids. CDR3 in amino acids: CASSLAGGEETQYF. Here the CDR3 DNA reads TGTGCCAGCAGCTTAGCGGGAGGGGAGGAGACCCAGTACTTC.

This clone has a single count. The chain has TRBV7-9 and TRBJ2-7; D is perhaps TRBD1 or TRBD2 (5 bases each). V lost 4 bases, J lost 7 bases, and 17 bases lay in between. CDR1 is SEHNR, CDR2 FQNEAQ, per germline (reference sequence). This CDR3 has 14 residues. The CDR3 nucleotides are TGTGCCAGCAGCTCCCGGGACCCCCTTACGGAGCAGTACTTC. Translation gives CASSSRDPLTEQYF.

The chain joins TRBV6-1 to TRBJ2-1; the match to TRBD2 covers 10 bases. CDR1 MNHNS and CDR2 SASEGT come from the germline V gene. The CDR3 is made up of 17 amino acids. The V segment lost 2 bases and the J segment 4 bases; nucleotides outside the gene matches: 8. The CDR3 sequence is CASSENPGTSAYNEQFF. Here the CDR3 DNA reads TGTGCCAGCAGTGAAAATCCCGGGACTAGCGCATACAATGAGCAGTTCTTC.

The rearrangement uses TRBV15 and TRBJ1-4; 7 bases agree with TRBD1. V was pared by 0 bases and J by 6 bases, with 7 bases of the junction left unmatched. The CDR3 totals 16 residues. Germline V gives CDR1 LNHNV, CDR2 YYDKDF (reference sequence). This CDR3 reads CATSRDSQGLYEKLFF. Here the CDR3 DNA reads TGTGCCACCAGCAGAGATTCACAGGGGCTGTATGAAAAACTGTTTTTT. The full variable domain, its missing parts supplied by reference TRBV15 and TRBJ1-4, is DAMVIQNPRYQVTQFGKPVTLSCSQTLNHNVMYWYQQKSSQAPKLLFHYYDKDFNNEADTPDNFQSRRPNTSFCFLDIRSPGLGDTAMYLCATSRDSQGLYEKLFFGSGTQLSVL.

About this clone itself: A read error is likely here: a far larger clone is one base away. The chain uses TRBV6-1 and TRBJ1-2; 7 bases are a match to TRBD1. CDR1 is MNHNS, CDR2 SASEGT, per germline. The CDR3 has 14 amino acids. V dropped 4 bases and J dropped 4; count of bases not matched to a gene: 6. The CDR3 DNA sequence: TGTGCCAGCAGTGCACCGGGACAGCTCTATGGCTACACCTTC. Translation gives CASSAPGQLYGYTF.

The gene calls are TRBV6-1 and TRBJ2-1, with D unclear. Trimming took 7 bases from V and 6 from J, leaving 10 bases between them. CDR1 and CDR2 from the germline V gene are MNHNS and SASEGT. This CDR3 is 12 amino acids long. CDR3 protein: CASKTESNEQFF. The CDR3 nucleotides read TGTGCCAGCAAAACTGAATCCAATGAGCAGTTCTTC.

CDR3 coding DNA: TGTGCCAGCTCACCACCGGCGGCTACGACTGGGGCCAACGTCCTGACTTTC. It is translated as CASSPPAATTGANVLTF. This chain joins TRBV18 and TRBJ2-6; D unclear. V lost 0 bases to trimming and J lost 2 bases, with 11 bases between them. The V gene's germline CDR1 is KGHSH and CDR2 LQKENI. This CDR3 comprises 17 residues.

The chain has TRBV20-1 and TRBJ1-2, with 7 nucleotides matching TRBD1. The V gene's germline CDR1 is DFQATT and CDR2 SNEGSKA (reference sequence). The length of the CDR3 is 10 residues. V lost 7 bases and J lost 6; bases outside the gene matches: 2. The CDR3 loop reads CSEGTDGYTF. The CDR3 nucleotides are TGCAGTGAAGGGACAGATGGCTACACCTTC.

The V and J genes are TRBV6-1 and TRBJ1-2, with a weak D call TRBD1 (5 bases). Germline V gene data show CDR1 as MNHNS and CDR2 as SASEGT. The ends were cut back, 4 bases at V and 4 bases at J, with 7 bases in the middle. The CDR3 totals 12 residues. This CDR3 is CASSGGTYGYTF. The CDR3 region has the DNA TGTGCCAGCAGTGGGGGGACCTATGGCTACACCTTC.

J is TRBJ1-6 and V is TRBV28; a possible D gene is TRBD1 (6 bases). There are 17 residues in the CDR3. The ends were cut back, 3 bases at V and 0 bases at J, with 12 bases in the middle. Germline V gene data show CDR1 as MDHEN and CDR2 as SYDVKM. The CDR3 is CASSFDRTPSYNSPLHF. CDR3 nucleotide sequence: TGTGCCAGCAGTTTCGACAGGACTCCCTCCTATAATTCACCCCTCCACTTT.

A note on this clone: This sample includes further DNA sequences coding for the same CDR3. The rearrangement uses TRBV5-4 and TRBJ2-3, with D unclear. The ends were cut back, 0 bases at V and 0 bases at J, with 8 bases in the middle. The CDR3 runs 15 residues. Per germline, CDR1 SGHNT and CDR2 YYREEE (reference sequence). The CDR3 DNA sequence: TGTGCCAGCAGCTTGGGCGGCACTAGCACAGATACGCAGTATTTT. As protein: CASSLGGTSTDTQYF.

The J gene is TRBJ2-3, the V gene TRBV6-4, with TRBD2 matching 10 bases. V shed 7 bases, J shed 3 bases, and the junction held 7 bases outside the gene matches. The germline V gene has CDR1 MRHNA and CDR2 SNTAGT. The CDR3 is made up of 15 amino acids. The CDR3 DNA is TGTGCCAGCAAAGAGCGGGGGGGTGAGACAGATACGCAGTATTTT. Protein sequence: CASKERGGETDTQYF.

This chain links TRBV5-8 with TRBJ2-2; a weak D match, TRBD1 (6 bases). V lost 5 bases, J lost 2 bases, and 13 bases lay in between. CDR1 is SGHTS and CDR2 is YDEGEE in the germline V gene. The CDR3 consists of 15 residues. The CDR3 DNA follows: TGTGCCAGCAGATCCGGGACAATAAACACCGGGGAGCTGTTTTTT. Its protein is CASRSGTINTGELFF.

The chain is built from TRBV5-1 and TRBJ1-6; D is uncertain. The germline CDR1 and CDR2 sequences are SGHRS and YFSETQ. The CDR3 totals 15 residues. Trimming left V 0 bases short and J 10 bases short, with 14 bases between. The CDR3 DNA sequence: TGCGCCAGCAGCTTGGCCGGGCCGAAGGGATCACCCCTCCACTTT. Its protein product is CASSLAGPKGSPLHF. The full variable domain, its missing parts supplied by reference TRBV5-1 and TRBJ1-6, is KAGVTQTPRYLIKTRGQQVTLSCSPISGHRSVSWYQQTPGQGLQFLFEYFSETQRNKGNFPGRFSGRQFSNSRSEMNVSTLELGDSALYLCASSLAGPKGSPLHFGNGTRLTVT.

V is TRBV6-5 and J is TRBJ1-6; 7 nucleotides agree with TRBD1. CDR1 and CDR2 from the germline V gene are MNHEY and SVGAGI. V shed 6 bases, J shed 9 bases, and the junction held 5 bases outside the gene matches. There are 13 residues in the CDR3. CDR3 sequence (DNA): TGTGCCAGCAGCGAGGGGGCAGGTTCACCCCTCCACTTT. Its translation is CASSEGAGSPLHF.

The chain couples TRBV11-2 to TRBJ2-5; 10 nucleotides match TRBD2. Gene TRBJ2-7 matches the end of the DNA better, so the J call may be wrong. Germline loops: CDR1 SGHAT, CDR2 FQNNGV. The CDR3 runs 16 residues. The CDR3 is CASSPLTAGGIGEQYF. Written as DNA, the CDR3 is TGTGCCAGCAGCCCATTAACAGCGGGAGGGATAGGCGAGCAGTACTTC.

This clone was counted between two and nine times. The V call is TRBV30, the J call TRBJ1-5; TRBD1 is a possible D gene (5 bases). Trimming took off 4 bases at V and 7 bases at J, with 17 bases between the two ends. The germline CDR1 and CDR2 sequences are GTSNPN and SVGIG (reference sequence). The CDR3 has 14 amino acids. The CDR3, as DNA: TGTGCCTGGAACGAGGCGGGACGGTCCCAGCCCCAGCATTTT. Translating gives CAWNEAGRSQPQHF.